This T cell receptor (beta chain) was profiled in a study of blood T cell repertoires in COVID-19. Across the whole study: T cells, B-cell-depleted T cells, or PBMCs supplied cDNA or gDNA.

CDR3 length equals 15 residues. The germline V gene encodes CDR1 SGHVS and CDR2 FNYEAQ. V lost 2 bases and J lost 4, with 13 bases in between. Assay: immunoSEQ multiplex PCR; the TCRdb copy retains only in-frame clones and omits some. The table shows fewer than 250,000 clones, with more than 80% occurring only once. The V gene is TRBV7-6, the J gene TRBJ2-3, with D possibly matching TRBD2 (5 bases). The sequencing sample was made of peripheral blood. This sequence was found in a man under 40 with COVID-19, enrolled during active disease. The CDR3 DNA reads as TGTGCCAGCAGCTTATACTCTGAGGGCGCAGATACGCAGTATTTT. Protein product: CASSLYSEGADTQYF.